Following are 30 T cell receptor beta chains from one sample sequenced in a study of T cell changes during pregnancy in multiple sclerosis. Generated by immunoSEQ multiplex PCR, the TCRdb table keeps only in-frame clones and is missing some. Of about 64,000 clones listed, roughly 90% are singletons. The sample was peripheral blood, taken in the second trimester of pregnancy. The receptor source for this set is a female donor with multiple sclerosis, enrolled in a pregnancy study.

This rearrangement joins TRBV10-1 to TRBJ2-1, with D perhaps matching TRBD2 (5 bases). V was trimmed by 2 bases and J by 9 bases, leaving 11 bases between them. This CDR3 has 13 residues. Germline V gene data show CDR1 as WNHNN and CDR2 as SYGVQD (reference sequence). CDR3 residues: CASSEKRAIEQFF. The CDR3 DNA reads as TGCGCCAGCAGTGAGAAGAGGGCCATTGAGCAGTTCTTC.

This chain uses TRBV9 with TRBJ2-3; TRBD2 aligns across 9 bases. The CDR3 has 15 residues. V was pared by 4 bases and J by 3 bases, with 6 bases of the junction left unmatched. In germline, CDR1 is SGDLS, CDR2 YYNGEE. The CDR3 bases are TGTGCCAGCAGCTCTAGCGGGGAGGCTACAGATACGCAGTATTTT. Its translation is CASSSSGEATDTQYF. The full variable domain, rest sourced from reference TRBV9 and TRBJ2-3, is DSGVTQTPKHLITATGQRVTLRCSPRSGDLSVYWYQQSLDQGLQFLIQYYNGEERAKGNILERFSAQQFPDLHSELNLSSLELGDSALYFCASSSSGEATDTQYFGPGTRLTVL.

The genes are TRBV11-2 and TRBJ2-3; D gene unclear. Trimming took 1 base from V and 1 from J, leaving 12 bases between them. There are 16 residues in the CDR3. The germline gives CDR1 SGHAT, CDR2 FQNNGV. The CDR3 nucleotides are TGTGCCAGCAGCTTAGGCGCTGCCCTAGGCACAGATACGCAGTATTTT. This gives the protein CASSLGAALGTDTQYF.

The chain is built from TRBV5-6 and TRBJ2-1, with TRBD2 matching over 13 bases. Trimming at V came to 2 bases and at J to 7 bases, leaving 0 bases not matched to a gene. From germline, CDR1 is SGHDT and CDR2 YYEEEE. The CDR3 covers 14 residues. CDR3 residues: CASSLLAGGNEQFF. The DNA of the CDR3 is TGTGCCAGCAGCTTACTAGCGGGAGGGAATGAGCAGTTCTTC. The whole variable domain, remainder taken from reference TRBV5-6 and TRBJ2-1, is DAGVTQSPTHLIKTRGQQVTLRCSPKSGHDTVSWYQQALGQGPQFIFQYYEEEERQRGNFPDRFSGHQFPNYSSELNVNALLLGDSALYLCASSLLAGGNEQFFGPGTRLTVL.

The chain uses TRBV7-8 and TRBJ2-7; a possible D gene is TRBD1 (6 bases). Germline CDR1 reads SGHVS; CDR2 reads FQNEAQ. This CDR3 spans 14 amino acids. The germline V and J ends were trimmed by 4 bases and 1 base, with 11 bases remaining between them. The CDR3, as DNA: TGTGCCAGCAGCTCGGCGGACAGTTCCTACGAGCAGTACTTC. Protein product: CASSSADSSYEQYF.

The rearrangement links TRBV19 to TRBJ1-5; perhaps TRBD1 as D (5 bases). The germline gives CDR1 LNHDA, CDR2 SQIVND (reference sequence). The CDR3 spans 13 residues. The V gene lost 1 base and the J gene lost 11 bases, with 12 bases spanning the gap. CDR3: CASSIVSVGAQHF. The CDR3 coding sequence is TGTGCCAGTAGTATAGTTAGTGTAGGGGCCCAGCATTTT. Based on the CDR3 plus reference TRBV19 and TRBJ1-5, the full variable domain is DGGITQSPKYLFRKEGQNVTLSCEQNLNHDAMYWYRQDPGQGLRLIYYSQIVNDFQKGDIAEGYSVSREKKESFPLTVTSAQKNPTAFYLCASSIVSVGAQHFGDGTRLSIL.

V and J are TRBV28 and TRBJ2-1; 13 nucleotides match TRBD2. Germline V gives CDR1 MDHEN, CDR2 SYDVKM. V gave up 10 bases and J gave up 8 bases; unmatched junction bases: 8. This CDR3 region has 14 residues. The CDR3 is CATLGLAGSDEQFF. The CDR3, as DNA: TGTGCCACCTTGGGACTAGCGGGAAGCGATGAGCAGTTCTTC.

This chain connects TRBV2 to TRBJ1-1; TRBD1 matches 9 bases. The V gene's germline CDR1 is SNHLY and CDR2 FYNNEI. With 2 bases clipped from V and 6 bases from J, the junction kept 13 bases outside the gene matches. This CDR3 has 17 amino acids. CDR3 in amino acids: CASSETEGGTGRAEAFF. DNA for the CDR3: TGTGCCAGCAGTGAAACCGAGGGAGGGACAGGGAGGGCTGAAGCTTTCTTT.

V and J are TRBV4-1 and TRBJ2-1; TRBD2 might be the D (5 bases). Trimming took off 5 bases at V and 9 bases at J, with 17 bases between the two ends. Germline assignment: CDR1 MGHRA and CDR2 YSYEKL. The length of the CDR3 is 14 residues. The CDR3 sequence: CASSTLQGGSEQFF. CDR3 DNA sequence: TGCGCCAGCAGCACGCTACAAGGAGGTAGTGAGCAGTTCTTC.

Details on this clone: Germline is not matched at one junction end, which may reflect a read error. V gene TRBV7-3 combines with J gene TRBJ2-1, with 9 bases that match TRBD2. From germline, CDR1 is SGHTA and CDR2 FQGTGA. The CDR3 sequence is 12 residues long. CDR3 nucleotides: TGTGCCAGCAGCCAAATAGCGGGAGTTTCAGTCTTC. This encodes CASSQIAGVSVF.

The chain uses TRBV27 and TRBJ1-5; D remains unclear. Trimming took off 4 bases at V and 0 bases at J, with 7 bases between the two ends. CDR1 is MNHEY, CDR2 SMNVEV, per germline (reference sequence). This CDR3 spans 14 amino acids. This CDR3 reads CASSSDYSNQPQHF. As DNA, the CDR3 is TGTGCCAGCAGTTCGGACTATAGCAATCAGCCCCAGCATTTT.

The chain carries TRBV5-6 and TRBJ2-3, with TRBD1 matching 10 bases. J lost 2 bases, V lost 4 bases, and 7 bases had no gene match. Germline CDR1 SGHDT, CDR2 YYEEEE. The CDR3 loop spans 16 amino acids. In DNA form, the CDR3 reads TGTGCCAGCAGCCCCCCCGGGACAGGGGTCACAGATACGCAGTATTTT. Translating it yields CASSPPGTGVTDTQYF.

This chain links TRBV25-1 with TRBJ2-5, with 8 bases lining up with TRBD1. This CDR3 spans 13 amino acids. V lost 6 bases and J lost 4; bases outside the gene matches: 4. The germline gives CDR1 MGHDK, CDR2 SYGVNS. DNA of the CDR3: TGTGCCAGCAGCAGGACAGGGTTAGAGACCCAGTACTTC. The encoded protein is CASSRTGLETQYF.

J is TRBJ2-3 and V is TRBV19; no clear D gene. CDR3 length: 16 residues. Trimming pared 3 bases from V and 0 bases from J, leaving 13 bases between. Germline V CDR1 and CDR2: LNHDA, SQIVND (reference sequence). In DNA, the CDR3 is TGTGCCAGTAGTATGACGACTGGATCTAGCACAGATACGCAGTATTTT. This gives the protein CASSMTTGSSTDTQYF.

This chain joins TRBV5-6 and TRBJ1-2; TRBD1 might be the D (5 bases). Germline V gene lookup returns CDR1 SGHDT and CDR2 YYEEEE. Trimming left V 0 bases short and J 3 bases short, with 18 bases between. The CDR3 is 17 amino acids. The CDR3 sequence is CASSLARRRGLHYGYTF. The CDR3, as DNA: TGTGCCAGCAGCTTGGCCCGCCGGCGGGGCTTGCACTATGGCTACACCTTC. The full variable domain, with the rest looked up from reference TRBV5-6 and TRBJ1-2, is DAGVTQSPTHLIKTRGQQVTLRCSPKSGHDTVSWYQQALGQGPQFIFQYYEEEERQRGNFPDRFSGHQFPNYSSELNVNALLLGDSALYLCASSLARRRGLHYGYTFGSGTRLTVV.

The chain uses TRBV11-3 and TRBJ2-7; TRBD2 matches at 10 bases. After removal of 5 bases from V and 8 bases from J, the junction contained 12 bases not matched to a gene. Germline CDR1 is SGHNT and CDR2 is YENEEA. The CDR3 consists of 15 residues. DNA of the CDR3: TGTGCCAGCAGCCTTAACACGGCTAGCGGGAGTCAGCAGTACTTC. This codes for CASSLNTASGSQQYF.

CDR3 bases: TGTGCCAGCAGTTCTTCCCGACTTACAGATACGCAGTATTTT. This gives the protein CASSSSRLTDTQYF. The genes are TRBV28 and TRBJ2-3; no firm D call. This CDR3 comprises 14 residues. Germline V gives CDR1 MDHEN, CDR2 SYDVKM. Trimming removed 4 bases from V and 3 bases from J, with 11 bases in between.

This rearrangement joins TRBV28 to TRBJ2-7, with 10 bases lining up with TRBD2. The J segment lost 0 bases and the V segment lost 4 bases, leaving 9 bases of the junction unmatched. The CDR3 covers 17 residues. Looked up from germline, CDR1 is MDHEN and CDR2 is SYDVKM. DNA of the CDR3: TGTGCCAGCAGTTCCCCCGCAACTAGCGGGACCTCCTACGAGCAGTACTTC. Amino acids: CASSSPATSGTSYEQYF.

The chain recombines TRBV19 with TRBJ1-5, with D tentatively TRBD1 (5 bases). Looked up from germline, CDR1 is LNHDA and CDR2 is SQIVND (reference sequence). The V gene lost 0 bases and the J gene lost 4 bases, with 7 bases spanning the gap. The CDR3 length is 14 residues. CDR3 in amino acids: CASSIEGPNQPQHF. The CDR3 DNA reads TGTGCCAGTAGTATAGAGGGGCCTAATCAGCCCCAGCATTTT.

This chain joins TRBV7-2 and TRBJ2-1; TRBD2 matches at 13 bases. Germline trimming cut 5 bases from V and 4 bases from J; bases unmatched to any gene: 14. Germline CDR1 and CDR2: SGHTA and FQGNSA. The CDR3 sequence is 19 residues long. The CDR3, as DNA: TGTGCCAGCAGCGCCGCCGGGACTAGCGGGGTGGGTGGGTACAATGAGCAGTTCTTC. This sequence encodes CASSAAGTSGVGGYNEQFF. Looking up the rest from reference TRBV7-2 and TRBJ2-1 gives the full variable domain: GAGVSQSPSNKVTEKGKDVELRCDPISGHTALYWYRQSLGQGLEFLIYFQGNSAPDKSGLPSDRFSAERTGGSVSTLTIQRTQQEDSAVYLCASSAAGTSGVGGYNEQFFGPGTRLTVL.

The V and J genes are TRBV6-5 and TRBJ1-2; tentatively, D is TRBD1 (5 bases). The CDR3 has 14 amino acids. The germline V gene has CDR1 MNHEY and CDR2 SVGAGI. The V end lost 4 bases, the J end lost 0 bases, and 9 bases lay between the germline ends. The chain's CDR3 is CASSWGSANYGYTF. CDR3 nucleotides: TGTGCCAGCAGTTGGGGCAGCGCTAACTATGGCTACACCTTC.

The chain uses TRBV18 and TRBJ2-3; 7 bases line up with TRBD1. This CDR3 has 15 residues. The germline V gene encodes CDR1 KGHSH and CDR2 LQKENI. After removal of 1 base from V and 5 bases from J, the junction contained 6 bases not matched to a gene. The CDR3 sequence: CASSPLRGYGDTQYF. DNA for the CDR3: TGTGCCAGCTCACCACTCAGGGGGTATGGAGATACGCAGTATTTT.

As DNA, the CDR3 is TGCAGCGTTTCCTTGACTAGCGGGTTCCAAGAGACCCAGTACTTC. Its translation is CSVSLTSGFQETQYF. The V and J genes are TRBV29-1 and TRBJ2-5; TRBD2 matches 10 bases. Unmatched junction bases numbered 7, after V lost 5 bases and J lost 1 base. The CDR3 is 15 amino acids. Germline-derived CDR1 and CDR2 are SQVTM and ANQGSEA.

V gene TRBV6-1 combines with J gene TRBJ2-1, with 10 bases fitting TRBD2. The J segment lost 5 bases and the V segment lost 4 bases, leaving 11 bases of the junction unmatched. The germline CDR1 and CDR2 sequences are MNHNS and SASEGT. The CDR3 is 17 amino acids. CDR3 sequence: CASSGVRAGGNHNEQFF. In DNA form, the CDR3 reads TGTGCCAGCAGTGGGGTCCGAGCGGGAGGGAACCACAATGAGCAGTTCTTC.

This clone was recorded only once. This rearrangement joins TRBV7-9 to TRBJ1-6, with D unresolved. V lost 5 bases and J lost 5, with 16 bases in between. This CDR3 comprises 16 residues. Germline CDR1 and CDR2: SEHNR and FQNEAQ (reference sequence). The CDR3 bases are TGTGCCAGCAGCCCCATTGGGTGGCGGAATAATTCACCCCTCCACTTT. Translation: CASSPIGWRNNSPLHF.

The V call is TRBV5-4, the J call TRBJ2-1; 10 nucleotides line up with TRBD2. Germline V CDR1 and CDR2: SGHNT, YYREEE (reference sequence). The ends lost 7 bases at V and 8 bases at J; junction bases unmatched: 6. There are 13 residues in the CDR3. The CDR3 DNA is TGTGCCAGCTACGTAGCGGGAGGCTATGAGCAGTTCTTC. This gives the protein CASYVAGGYEQFF.

V is TRBV19 and J is TRBJ1-5; 11 nucleotides align to TRBD1. V dropped 5 bases and J dropped 6; count of bases not matched to a gene: 0. The V gene's germline CDR1 is LNHDA and CDR2 SQIVND (reference sequence). The CDR3 is 13 residues long. The CDR3 is CASSGTGGQPQHF. CDR3 DNA sequence: TGTGCCAGTAGTGGGACAGGGGGTCAGCCCCAGCATTTT.

This clone turned up a few times. This chain uses TRBV5-1 with TRBJ2-3, with D tentatively TRBD2 (5 bases). The CDR3 contains 15 residues. Trimming shortened V by 4 bases and J by 1 base, and 13 bases separated the two germline ends. Germline-derived CDR1 and CDR2 are SGHRS and YFSETQ. For the CDR3, the DNA is TGCGCCAGCAGCCCTCCGGTGGAGGGCACAGATACGCAGTATTTT. Translated: CASSPPVEGTDTQYF.

The chain carries TRBV7-9 and TRBJ2-7, with TRBD2 matching over 7 bases. CDR1 and CDR2 (germline): SEHNR, FQNEAQ (reference sequence). Unmatched junction bases numbered 10, after V lost 1 base and J lost 4 bases. The length of the CDR3 is 16 residues. CDR3 sequence (DNA): TGTGCCAGCAGCTTAGACTTGGGCGGGAGTGTGTACGAGCAGTACTTC. It is translated as CASSLDLGGSVYEQYF.

V is TRBV7-2 and J is TRBJ1-6, with a tentative D call TRBD1 (5 bases). Per the germline V gene, CDR1 is SGHTA and CDR2 is FQGNSA. V was clipped by 5 bases and J by 10 bases, with 21 bases between them. The CDR3 has 16 amino acids. In DNA form, the CDR3 reads TGTGCCAGCAGCCAACAATCTGGGACGGCGGGATCACCCCTCCACTTT. It encodes CASSQQSGTAGSPLHF.